The rows below give T cell receptor beta chains drawn from one sample of a study of blood T cells in healthy people across ages. TCRdb analysed the 5' RACE reads with MiXCR anew, one entry per CDR3 protein. The data show about 590,000 distinct CDR3 sequences, about 30% seen once. Sequenced sample: blood. The receptor source for this set is a woman older than 75 in good health. Both conserved end residues are part of each CDR3. The order of the fields is D gene, clone size, V gene, J gene, CDR3 protein, CDR3 DNA. D genes are given only for firm matches. Expanded clones get a size class; other rows say once, few or many, or leave the size out.

>.|many|TRBV29-1|TRBJ1-1
CSVVRGNTEAFF
TGCAGCGTTGTTAGGGGGAACACTGAAGCTTTCTTT
>.|.|TRBV6-6|TRBJ1-5
CASTTGAGQPQHF
TGTGCCAGCACCACCGGGGCCGGCCAGCCCCAGCATTTT
>TRBD1|many|TRBV6-5|TRBJ1-1
CASSYGTGGVGFF
TGTGCCAGCAGTTACGGGACAGGGGGAGTGGGTTTCTTT
>.|many|TRBV30|TRBJ2-3
CAWSSPGRDTQYF
TGTGCCTGGAGTAGTCCGGGGAGGGATACGCAGTATTTT
>.|.|TRBV5-1|TRBJ1-2
CASSPGLALYGYTF
TGCGCCAGCAGCCCAGGACTGGCTCTCTATGGCTACACCTTC
>TRBD1|once|TRBV4-1|TRBJ1-2
CASSQDFTGVSGYTF
TGCGCCAGCAGCCAAGACTTTACAGGGGTTAGTGGCTACACCTTC
>.|.|TRBV15|TRBJ1-1
CTTSRDRVWNTEAFF
TGTACCACCAGCAGAGATAGGGTGTGGAACACTGAAGCTTTCTTT
>TRBD1|few|TRBV10-3|TRBJ1-3
CAIRQGAPGNTIYF
TGTGCCATCAGACAGGGGGCTCCTGGAAACACCATATATTTT
>.|.|TRBV30|TRBJ1-4
CAWSVQTGGELFF
TGTGCCTGGAGTGTACAAACAGGCGGGGAACTGTTTTTT
>.|many|TRBV7-2|TRBJ2-7
CASSLGGASYEQYF
TGTGCCAGCAGCTTGGGGGGGGCATCCTACGAGCAGTACTTC
>TRBD1|many|TRBV28|TRBJ1-2
CASSRAPGQGQGYTF
TGTGCCAGCAGTCGCGCTCCGGGACAGGGGCAGGGCTACACCTTC
>TRBD2|many|TRBV4-3|TRBJ2-1
CASSPWTSEREQFF
TGCGCCAGCAGCCCTTGGACTAGTGAGCGTGAGCAGTTCTTC
>TRBD1|.|TRBV29-1|TRBJ1-1
CSVEGPQGINTEAFF
TGCAGCGTTGAAGGCCCACAGGGGATAAACACTGAAGCTTTCTTT
>TRBD1|many|TRBV28|TRBJ1-4
CASSTRDRVNTDNEKLFF
TGTGCCAGCAGTACCCGGGACAGGGTAAATACGGATAATGAAAAACTGTTTTTT
>TRBD1|many|TRBV20-1|TRBJ2-5
CSASPGQGFQETQYF
TGCAGTGCTAGTCCGGGACAGGGGTTCCAAGAGACCCAGTACTTC
>.|.|TRBV3-1|TRBJ1-4
CAGSQDIRAKEKLFF
TGTGCCGGCAGCCAAGACATCCGGGCTAAGGAAAAACTGTTTTTT
>TRBD1|.|TRBV7-9|TRBJ2-7
CASSNLLQGLNYEQYF
TGTGCCAGCAGCAACCTCTTACAGGGGTTAAACTACGAGCAGTACTTC
>.|many|TRBV10-3|TRBJ2-3
CAISENSRTDTQYF
TGTGCCATCAGTGAGAACTCCCGAACAGATACGCAGTATTTT
>TRBD1|many|TRBV3-1|TRBJ1-2
CASSRNRGSYGYTF
TGTGCCAGCAGCCGTAACAGGGGCTCCTATGGCTACACCTTC
>.|.|TRBV20-1|TRBJ2-7
CSARDRVSYNEQYF
TGCAGTGCTAGGGATAGGGTATCCTACAATGAGCAGTACTTC
>.|.|TRBV7-6|TRBJ1-4
CASSLIGFDFRSGEKLFF
TGTGCCAGCAGCTTAATAGGGTTCGACTTTCGATCAGGGGAAAAACTGTTTTTT
>.|.|TRBV23-1|TRBJ1-5
CASILNGGPNSNQPQHF
TGCGCCAGCATCCTCAACGGGGGACCTAATAGCAATCAGCCCCAGCATTTT
>.|many|TRBV9|TRBJ2-5
CASSPRIGNRSRQETQYF
TGTGCCAGCAGCCCTAGAATAGGTAACAGGTCCCGCCAAGAGACCCAGTACTTC
>TRBD2|many|TRBV7-2|TRBJ2-1
CASSRGGMANEQFF
TGTGCCAGCAGCCGGGGGGGGATGGCCAATGAGCAGTTCTTC
>.|few|TRBV21-1|TRBJ2-3
CASSSHPRGCGSTDTQYF
TGTGCCAGCAGCTCCCATCCAAGGGGCTGCGGGAGCACAGATACGCAGTATTTT
>TRBD1|.|TRBV28|TRBJ2-2
CASSHRGTGELFF
TGTGCCAGCAGCCACAGGGGGACCGGGGAGCTGTTTTTT
>TRBD2|many|TRBV20-1|TRBJ2-5
CSAVRTSGGRSQETQYF
TGCAGTGCCGTTAGGACTAGCGGGGGACGTTCCCAAGAGACCCAGTACTTC
>.|.|TRBV5-1|TRBJ1-4
CAGSLGLREKLFF
TGCGCCGGCAGCTTGGGACTTCGGGAAAAACTGTTTTTT
>.|few|TRBV18|TRBJ2-1
CASSPRNRESTREQFF
TGTGCCAGCTCACCTCGGAACAGGGAATCCACTCGCGAGCAGTTCTTC
>.|many|TRBV20-1|TRBJ2-7
CSARDRRRNYEQYF
TGCAGTGCTAGAGATCGTAGGCGGAACTACGAGCAGTACTTC
>TRBD2|many|TRBV5-4|TRBJ2-5
CASSPGTSGNHQETQYF
TGTGCCAGCAGCCCCGGGACTAGCGGGAACCACCAAGAGACCCAGTACTTC
>TRBD2|.|TRBV28|TRBJ2-7
CASSPTGTSNRYEQYF
TGTGCCAGCAGTCCGACAGGGACTAGCAATCGGTACGAGCAGTACTTC
>TRBD1|.|TRBV30|TRBJ2-5
CAWSLTGSGTQYF
TGTGCCTGGAGTTTGACAGGGTCCGGGACCCAGTACTTC
>.|.|TRBV7-2|TRBJ2-1
CASSLAGGRVGNEQFF
TGTGCCAGCAGCCTCGCTGGGGGGCGAGTCGGCAATGAGCAGTTCTTC
>TRBD2|.|TRBV12-5|TRBJ2-2
CASGFSGGNTGELFF
TGTGCTAGTGGTTTCAGCGGGGGTAACACCGGGGAGCTGTTTTTT
>TRBD1|many|TRBV7-2|TRBJ1-5
CASSPGTGYGDQPQHF
TGTGCCAGCAGCCCCGGGACAGGGTACGGGGATCAGCCCCAGCATTTT
>.|many|TRBV6-1|TRBJ2-5
CASTKPGGSETQYF
TGTGCCAGCACCAAACCCGGGGGATCGGAGACCCAGTACTTC
>.|many|TRBV27|TRBJ2-1
CASSPNRAPKRFF
TGTGCCAGCAGTCCGAACCGGGCTCCTAAGAGGTTCTTC
>TRBD1|many|TRBV2|TRBJ2-1
CASRGTGVSNEQFF
TGTGCCAGCAGGGGGACAGGGGTTTCCAATGAGCAGTTCTTC